The 20 T cell receptor beta chains below were found in one sample sequenced in a study of long-term antiretroviral therapy in people with HIV. Sequencing relied on immunoSEQ assay v3.0, run at survey level. Repertoires were generated with immunoSEQ multiplex PCR, while TCRdb's copy carries only in-frame clones and drops some. The sample yields about 18,000 clones, roughly nine tenths seen once. Sequencing used unsorted PBMCs, obtained 4.2 years after starting antiretroviral therapy. The receptors come from a man aged 50 to 59 with HIV.

The rearrangement links TRBV10-3 to TRBJ2-2; D may be TRBD1 (6 bases). The length of the CDR3 is 14 residues. Germline CDR1 and CDR2: ENHRY and SYGVKD. Trimming cost V 8 bases and J 3 bases, with 13 bases left between them. CDR3 DNA sequence: TGTGCCATCGGCGCGAACAGGGACACCGGGGAGCTGTTTTTT. This translates into CAIGANRDTGELFF.

The chain carries TRBV7-2 and TRBJ2-3; 7 bases line up with TRBD1. There are 14 residues in the CDR3. The J segment lost 4 bases and the V segment lost 5 bases, leaving 6 bases of the junction unmatched. CDR1 SGHTA and CDR2 FQGNSA come from the germline V gene. The CDR3 DNA reads as TGTGCCAGCAGCCCTCTCCAGGGGGCAGATACGCAGTATTTT. Encoded protein: CASSPLQGADTQYF.

This chain joins TRBV6-5 and TRBJ2-2; tentatively, D is TRBD1 or TRBD2 (5 bases each). This CDR3 spans 14 amino acids. Germline values: CDR1 MNHEY, CDR2 SVGAGI. V lost 2 bases to trimming and J lost 7 bases, with 11 bases between them. In nucleotides, the CDR3 is TGTGCCAGCAGTTACGGGGGAACGAACGGGGAGCTGTTTTTT. The encoded protein is CASSYGGTNGELFF.

As DNA, the CDR3 is TGTGCCAGCAGTTACTTAGGGGGGGGAAACACCGGGGAGCTGTTTTTT. Translating gives CASSYLGGGNTGELFF. The genes are TRBV6-5 and TRBJ2-2, with a weak D call TRBD2 (7 bases). CDR3 size: 16 residues. Trimming cost V 1 base and J 2 bases, with 11 bases left between them. Germline assignment: CDR1 MNHEY and CDR2 SVGAGI.

This clone was detected once. This chain joins TRBV5-5 and TRBJ1-5, with no clear D. V lost 5 bases and J 4 bases, leaving 16 bases between the germline ends. The CDR3 covers 15 residues. Per germline, CDR1 SGHKS and CDR2 YYEKEE (reference sequence). The CDR3 region has the DNA TGTGCCAGCAGTTTGACGGTGAGTTGGAATCAGCCCCAGCATTTT. As protein: CASSLTVSWNQPQHF.

CDR3: CASSLPAGFTGELFF. CDR3 DNA: TGTGCCAGCAGCTTACCAGCGGGGTTCACCGGGGAGCTGTTTTTT. This rearrangement joins TRBV7-2 to TRBJ2-2; TRBD2 matches 7 bases. V lost 2 bases and J lost 4; bases outside the gene matches: 4. Germline V gives CDR1 SGHTA, CDR2 FQGNSA. The CDR3 is made up of 15 amino acids.

The chain is built from TRBV4-3 and TRBJ2-1, with TRBD2 matching 10 bases. CDR3 length equals 16 residues. The V gene end was trimmed by 1 base and the J gene end by 6 bases; junction bases not matched to a gene: 6. Germline V lookup: CDR1 LGHNA, CDR2 YSLEER. This CDR3 is CASSQGAAGGLNEQFF. CDR3 in DNA: TGCGCCAGCAGCCAAGGGGCAGCGGGGGGGCTCAATGAGCAGTTCTTC.

This chain uses TRBV25-1 with TRBJ1-5; D possibly corresponds to TRBD1 (5 bases). This CDR3 is 15 amino acids long. With 6 bases removed from V and 5 bases from J, the gap between germline ends came to 17 bases. Germline lookup yields CDR1 MGHDK and CDR2 SYGVNS. The CDR3, as DNA: TGTGCCAGCAGCGACTCGGGGCGATTCCATCAGCCCCAGCATTTT. This translates into CASSDSGRFHQPQHF.

The chain recombines TRBV27 with TRBJ1-6, with D possibly TRBD1 on 5 matching bases. The CDR3 length is 13 residues. Trimming took 3 bases from V and 9 from J, leaving 9 bases between them. Germline-derived CDR1 and CDR2 are MNHEY and SMNVEV (reference sequence). The CDR3 coding sequence is TGTGCCAGCAGTTTGGGGGGGGGTTCACCCCTCCACTTT. This codes for CASSLGGGSPLHF.

This chain uses TRBV14 with TRBJ1-2; D is uncertain. Trimming shortened V by 3 bases and J by 0 bases, and 8 bases separated the two germline ends. The CDR3 is 14 residues long. CDR1 is SGHDN, CDR2 FVKESK, per germline. CDR3 loop: CASSHRGSNYGYTF. The CDR3 region has the DNA TGTGCCAGCAGCCACCGAGGGTCTAACTATGGCTACACCTTC. Full variable domain (rest looked up from reference TRBV14 and TRBJ1-2): EAGVTQFPSHSVIEKGQTVTLRCDPISGHDNLYWYRRVMGKEIKFLLHFVKESKQDESGMPNNRFLAERTGGTYSTLKVQPAELEDSGVYFCASSHRGSNYGYTFGSGTRLTVV.

The V and J genes are TRBV19 and TRBJ2-2; perhaps TRBD1 as D (6 bases). Trimming cost V 5 bases and J 7 bases, with 17 bases left between them. CDR1 LNHDA and CDR2 SQIVND come from the germline V gene (reference sequence). CDR3 length: 15 amino acids. The CDR3 coding sequence is TGTGCCAGTAGTTCACAGGGATTTTCTGTCGGGGAGCTGTTTTTT. Its protein is CASSSQGFSVGELFF.

The V call is TRBV30, the J call TRBJ1-2; D call uncertain. The CDR3 spans 11 residues. Germline-derived CDR1 and CDR2 are GTSNPN and SVGIG (reference sequence). Trimming took 1 base from V and 5 from J, leaving 5 bases between them. The CDR3 loop is CAWSGRYGYTF. DNA for the CDR3: TGTGCCTGGAGTGGGCGGTATGGCTACACCTTC.

The sample holds a few counts of this clone. The chain combines TRBV5-1 with TRBJ2-2, with 9 nucleotides matching TRBD1. CDR1 is SGHRS and CDR2 is YFSETQ in the germline V gene. The CDR3 spans 17 residues. V was clipped by 1 base and J by 2 bases; unmatched bases: 6. CDR3 nucleotides: TGCGCCAGCAGCTTGCTTGGGACAGGGCCTAACACCGGGGAGCTGTTTTTT. This sequence encodes CASSLLGTGPNTGELFF.

The chain links TRBV29-1 to TRBJ2-7; the match to TRBD2 covers 16 bases. The CDR3 is made up of 16 amino acids. Germline V gene sequence: CDR1 SQVTM, CDR2 ANQGSEA. With 3 bases clipped from V and 7 bases from J, the junction kept 9 bases outside the gene matches. The CDR3 protein is CSVEGTSGGVSGEQYF. The CDR3 coding sequence is TGCAGCGTTGAGGGGACTAGCGGGGGGGTATCGGGTGAGCAGTACTTC.

This chain joins TRBV9 and TRBJ2-7; TRBD2 matches 8 bases. Germline CDR1 is SGDLS and CDR2 is YYNGEE. The CDR3 totals 15 residues. The J segment lost 4 bases and the V segment lost 0 bases, leaving 6 bases of the junction unmatched. The CDR3: CASSVGLANQYEQYF. Here the CDR3 DNA reads TGTGCCAGCAGCGTAGGACTAGCGAATCAATACGAGCAGTACTTC.

This rearrangement joins TRBV5-4 to TRBJ2-3, with TRBD2 matching 14 bases. The CDR3 covers 18 residues. V was pared by 4 bases and J by 4 bases, with 11 bases of the junction left unmatched. Germline values: CDR1 SGHNT, CDR2 YYREEE (reference sequence). CDR3 amino acids: CASSPGTSGGFGADTQYF. CDR3 coding DNA: TGTGCCAGCAGCCCGGGGACTAGCGGGGGTTTTGGCGCAGATACGCAGTATTTT.

The chain links TRBV14 to TRBJ2-2; D perhaps matches TRBD1 (6 bases). This CDR3 spans 17 amino acids. The germline V gene encodes CDR1 SGHDN and CDR2 FVKESK. V was trimmed by 3 bases and J by 3 bases, leaving 17 bases between them. CDR3 amino acids: CASSQRWDTNYTGELFF. The CDR3 nucleotides read TGTGCCAGCAGCCAGAGATGGGACACTAACTACACCGGGGAGCTGTTTTTT.

This chain uses TRBV6-1 with TRBJ2-7; D may be TRBD2 (6 bases). Germline V gene data show CDR1 as MNHNS and CDR2 as SASEGT. The CDR3 is 12 residues long. Trimming removed 8 bases at V and 4 bases at J, with 12 bases between. The CDR3 DNA reads as TGTGCCAGCCGGACTACAGCTTACGAGCAGTACTTC. Its translation is CASRTTAYEQYF.

The chain couples TRBV4-1 to TRBJ1-2; D gene ambiguous. Germline V gene lookup returns CDR1 MGHRA and CDR2 YSYEKL. The CDR3 has 15 amino acids. V gave up 0 bases and J gave up 8 bases, with 16 bases separating them. The CDR3 is CASSQDVSGFVGYTF. The CDR3 coding sequence is TGCGCCAGCAGCCAAGATGTCTCGGGATTTGTGGGCTACACCTTC.

The chain links TRBV5-1 to TRBJ1-2; 7 nucleotides match TRBD1. The CDR3 is made up of 14 amino acids. Germline assignment: CDR1 SGHRS and CDR2 YFSETQ. V lost 0 bases, J lost 4 bases, and 3 bases stayed unmatched. The CDR3: CASSLATGPYGYTF. CDR3 nucleotide sequence: TGCGCCAGCAGCTTGGCGACAGGGCCCTATGGCTACACCTTC.